The 28 T cell receptor beta chains reported below all come from one sample, sequenced in a study of CXCR3-negative and CXCR3-positive naive CD8 T cells. Their antigens are not known. General study results and limits: TRB CDR3s were more hydrophobic in CXCR3-positive than in CXCR3-negative naive cells.

UMI labels and 5' RACE were used to prepare the TRB cDNA libraries. Reprocessing the 5' RACE reads, TCRdb reports a single entry for every CDR3 protein and omits DNA. The sample features about 84,000 distinct CDR3 sequences, with roughly 0.64% in its top ten. The sequenced material came from naive CXCR3+ CD8+ T cells from blood. Subset denoted: CD45RO-CCR7+CD27+CD95- naive CD8+ T cells expressing CXCR3 (TNR3+). The receptors originated from a human donor in good health. Some clones in this sample may be carry-over from other donors' samples.

The rearrangement links TRBV7-6 to TRBJ2-5. From germline, CDR1 is SGHVS and CDR2 FNYEAQ. The CDR3 covers 15 residues. CDR3 protein: CASSLERYSFYEQYF.

The V and J genes are TRBV9 and TRBJ1-6. This CDR3 has 17 residues. Looked up from germline, CDR1 is SGDLS and CDR2 is YYNGEE. The CDR3: CASSVADGVIYNSPLHF.

V usage is TRBV7-9 and J usage is TRBJ2-7. Germline loops: CDR1 SEHNR, CDR2 FQNEAQ (reference sequence). This CDR3 spans 13 amino acids. The CDR3 reads CASSLLNSYEQYF.

The CDR3 is CASSFGTANTEAFF. The rearrangement uses TRBV27 and TRBJ1-1; TCRdb outputs TRBD1, but without DNA this stays unchecked. Germline values: CDR1 MNHEY, CDR2 SMNVEV (reference sequence). The CDR3 is 14 residues long.

The genes are TRBV4-1 and TRBJ1-1. Looked up from germline, CDR1 is MGHRA and CDR2 is YSYEKL. This CDR3 contains 13 residues. CDR3 protein: CASSPSKGSEAFF.

The J gene is TRBJ2-1, the V gene TRBV6-2 or TRBV6-3; TCRdb calls TRBD1, which cannot be checked without DNA. This CDR3 spans 14 amino acids. Germline lookup yields CDR1 MNHEY and CDR2 SVGEGT. CDR3 amino acids: CASSTGQLYNEKFF.

This chain links TRBV6-2 or TRBV6-3 with TRBJ2-5; TCRdb designates TRBD2, a call that cannot be tested without DNA. Germline V gene data show CDR1 as MNHEY and CDR2 as SVGEGT. This CDR3 is built from 14 residues. CDR3 amino acids: CASRSEVVSETQYF.

V and J are TRBV13 and TRBJ2-7; without DNA, the TCRdb call of TRBD1 cannot be checked. The V gene's germline CDR1 is PRHDT and CDR2 FYEKMQ (reference sequence). The CDR3 loop spans 15 amino acids. The CDR3 loop reads CASSSRGQGPYEQYF.

The gene calls are TRBV28 and TRBJ1-1. The germline V gene has CDR1 MDHEN and CDR2 SYDVKM. This CDR3 has 14 amino acids. The CDR3 is CASTRWDGDSEAFF.

This chain joins TRBV25-1 and TRBJ2-1. The CDR3 runs to 11 residues. CDR1 and CDR2 from the germline V gene are MGHDK and SYGVNS. CDR3 residues: CASSEVHEQFF.

The chain carries TRBV29-1 and TRBJ1-1. This CDR3 has 16 amino acids. Germline V CDR1 and CDR2: SQVTM, ANQGSEA. This chain's CDR3 is CSVEGLAFTVGSEAFF.

The genes are TRBV21-1 and TRBJ2-7; lacking DNA, the TRBD2 call made by TCRdb goes unchecked. TRBV21-1 is designated a pseudogene. The CDR3 runs 13 residues. Here the CDR3 reads CASSPWTIREQYF.

This chain links TRBV20-1 with TRBJ2-7. The CDR3 loop spans 13 amino acids. Germline CDR1 is DFQATT and CDR2 is SNEGSKA (reference sequence). The CDR3 region is CSPRTWSSYEQYF.

This sequence joins TRBV12-3 or TRBV12-4 and TRBJ2-7; TCRdb's D gene call, TRBD1, goes unchecked for lack of DNA. The CDR3 is 14 residues long. This CDR3 is CASRPPGQGTEQYF.

This chain joins TRBV30 and TRBJ2-1; TCRdb indicates TRBD1, and absent DNA this call remains unverified. Germline CDR1 GTSNPN, CDR2 SVGIG (reference sequence). This CDR3 contains 13 residues. Here the CDR3 reads CAWGGSSYNEQFF.

The chain's CDR3 is CSVGPLGKAGSYNEQFF. The chain employs TRBV29-1 and TRBJ2-1; TCRdb reports TRBD1, a call that lacks DNA to check it against. The length of the CDR3 is 17 residues. The germline CDR1 and CDR2 sequences are SQVTM and ANQGSEA.

The chain recombines TRBV29-1 with TRBJ2-3; TCRdb's D gene call, TRBD1, goes unchecked for lack of DNA. This CDR3 has 15 amino acids. CDR1 is SQVTM, CDR2 ANQGSEA, per germline. CDR3 in amino acids: CSVELRGTSTDTQYF.

The CDR3: CSAPSENSYNEQFF. The chain carries TRBV29-1 and TRBJ2-1. This CDR3 is built from 14 residues. The germline gives CDR1 SQVTM, CDR2 ANQGSEA.

The V gene is TRBV27, the J gene TRBJ1-1; TCRdb selects TRBD1, and the lack of DNA leaves this call unchecked. CDR1 and CDR2 (germline): MNHEY, SMNVEV (reference sequence). The CDR3 extends over 14 amino acids. CDR3 sequence: CASSWDRGQTEAFF.

J is TRBJ2-7 and V is TRBV5-5; the D gene TCRdb calls, TRBD1, cannot be checked with no DNA. The CDR3 length is 14 residues. CDR1 SGHKS and CDR2 YYEKEE come from the germline V gene (reference sequence). The CDR3 loop reads CASGGGVSSYEQYF.

V and J are TRBV9 and TRBJ2-1; the D gene TCRdb calls, TRBD1, cannot be checked with no DNA. The germline CDR1 and CDR2 sequences are SGDLS and YYNGEE. CDR3 length: 17 residues. The CDR3 sequence: CASSQDRAKSSYNEQFF.

V and J are TRBV4-1 and TRBJ2-7; checking the TCRdb D call of TRBD2 is not possible without DNA. Per germline, CDR1 MGHRA and CDR2 YSYEKL. The CDR3 length is 16 residues. CDR3 sequence reads: CASSQDSISGTYEQYF.

The J gene is TRBJ2-1, the V gene TRBV29-1; the D call of TRBD2 rests on TCRdb alone, since no DNA is present to check it. Germline lookup yields CDR1 SQVTM and CDR2 ANQGSEA. This CDR3 contains 16 residues. The CDR3 is CSVEEGREGQYNEQFF.

V usage is TRBV7-9 and J usage is TRBJ2-3; TCRdb's D gene call, TRBD1, goes unchecked for lack of DNA. Germline-derived CDR1 and CDR2 are SEHNR and FQNEAQ (reference sequence). This CDR3 is 13 amino acids long. CDR3 amino acids: CASSSGHSDTQYF.

The chain couples TRBV6-6 to TRBJ1-1. The CDR3 is made up of 11 amino acids. The V gene's germline CDR1 is MNHNY and CDR2 SVGAGI (reference sequence). The CDR3 sequence: CASGGSTEAFF.

The chain carries TRBV20-1 and TRBJ2-1; TCRdb indicates TRBD2, and absent DNA this call remains unverified. Looked up from germline, CDR1 is DFQATT and CDR2 is SNEGSKA (reference sequence). There are 17 residues in the CDR3. The CDR3 protein is CSASRSGRDWSYNEQFF.

V usage is TRBV14 and J usage is TRBJ2-1. Germline V gives CDR1 SGHDN, CDR2 FVKESK. The CDR3 contains 15 residues. The CDR3 loop reads CASSQYRSSYNEQFF.

This chain joins TRBV20-1 and TRBJ2-7; there is no DNA to check the TCRdb D call of TRBD1. The germline CDR1 and CDR2 sequences are DFQATT and SNEGSKA (reference sequence). The CDR3 extends over 11 amino acids. CDR3 sequence reads: CSAPDSYEQYF.